This T cell receptor (beta chain) was retrieved from a study of T cell responses to AZD1222 COVID-19 vaccine. Whole-study findings and limits: Repertoire sampling was restricted to post-peak T cell response timepoints. Reports say nearly half of spike-specific TCRs go after unmutated variant regions. CD4 TCRs covered the whole spike, strongest at regions 160-218 and 743-854.

V was cut by 7 bases and J by 3 bases, with 4 bases left in between. CDR1 is MNHEY, CDR2 SVGAGI, per germline. The CDR3 runs to 12 residues. Some clones are missing from TCRdb's copy, which holds only in-frame ones; the method was immunoSEQ multiplex PCR. The sample yields about 68,000 clones, about 88% seen once. Details on this clone: Its target is not known.

V gene TRBV6-5 combines with J gene TRBJ1-6; D not certain. The receptor's source is an adult in good health. Sequenced here: peripheral blood, sampled on day 0 of AZD1222 vaccination. CDR3 region: CASTSYNSPLHF. The CDR3 nucleotides read TGTGCCAGCACAAGCTATAATTCACCCCTCCACTTT.